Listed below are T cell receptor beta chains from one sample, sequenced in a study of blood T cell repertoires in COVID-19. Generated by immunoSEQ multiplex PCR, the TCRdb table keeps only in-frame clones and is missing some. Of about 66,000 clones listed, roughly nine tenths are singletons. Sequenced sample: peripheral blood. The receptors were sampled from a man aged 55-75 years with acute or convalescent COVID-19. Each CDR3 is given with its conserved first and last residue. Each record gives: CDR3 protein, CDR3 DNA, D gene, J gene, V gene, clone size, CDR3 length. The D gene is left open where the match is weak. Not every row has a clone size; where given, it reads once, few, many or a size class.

CDR3aa: CASKPGQILNYGYTF
CDR3nt: TGTGCCAGCAAGCCGGGACAGATACTTAACTATGGCTACACCTTC
d_gene: TRBD1
j_gene: TRBJ1-2
v_gene: TRBV2
abundance: few
len: 15

CDR3aa: CASSWGQGGSPLHF
CDR3nt: TGTGCCAGCAGTTGGGGACAGGGGGGTTCACCCCTCCACTTT
d_gene: TRBD1
j_gene: TRBJ1-6
v_gene: TRBV6-6
abundance: NA
len: 14

CDR3aa: CASSLDLQASYNEQFF
CDR3nt: TGTGCCAGCAGCTTAGATTTGCAGGCCTCCTACAATGAGCAGTTCTTC
d_gene: NA
j_gene: TRBJ2-1
v_gene: TRBV11-2
abundance: NA
len: 16

CDR3aa: CASSVREYGYTF
CDR3nt: TGTGCCAGCAGTGTCCGGGAGTATGGCTACACCTTC
d_gene: NA
j_gene: TRBJ1-2
v_gene: TRBV2
abundance: NA
len: 12

CDR3aa: CASSSWGRNTEAFF
CDR3nt: TGTGCCAGTAGCAGCTGGGGGCGGAACACTGAAGCTTTCTTT
d_gene: NA
j_gene: TRBJ1-1
v_gene: TRBV19
abundance: NA
len: 14

CDR3aa: CASSVDPGQGMAGYTF
CDR3nt: TGCGCCAGCAGCGTAGATCCGGGACAGGGCATGGCAGGCTACACCTTC
d_gene: TRBD1
j_gene: TRBJ1-2
v_gene: TRBV4-1
abundance: NA
len: 16

CDR3aa: CASRRDTGWAEAFF
CDR3nt: TGTGCCAGCAGACGGGACACCGGTTGGGCTGAAGCTTTCTTT
d_gene: NA
j_gene: TRBJ1-1
v_gene: TRBV6-5
abundance: NA
len: 14

CDR3aa: CASSQGASNSPLHF
CDR3nt: TGTGCCAGCAGCCAAGGGGCCAGCAATTCACCCCTCCACTTT
d_gene: NA
j_gene: TRBJ1-6
v_gene: TRBV3-1/TRBV3-2
abundance: NA
len: 14

CDR3aa: CASSETRTYGYTF
CDR3nt: TGTGCCAGCAGTGAAACTCGTACCTATGGCTACACCTTC
d_gene: NA
j_gene: TRBJ1-2
v_gene: TRBV6-1
abundance: once
len: 13

CDR3aa: CASSHYSPYEQFF
CDR3nt: TGTGCCAGCAGCCATTACTCCCCGTATGAGCAGTTCTTC
d_gene: NA
j_gene: TRBJ2-1
v_gene: TRBV3-1/TRBV3-2
abundance: NA
len: 13

CDR3aa: CASCPLANTGELFF
CDR3nt: TGTGCCAGCTGCCCCCTAGCGAACACCGGGGAGCTGTTTTTT
d_gene: NA
j_gene: TRBJ2-2
v_gene: TRBV7-2
abundance: NA
len: 14

CDR3aa: CASSLRGWDTEAFF
CDR3nt: TGCGCCAGCAGCCTCCGGGGATGGGACACTGAAGCTTTCTTT
d_gene: NA
j_gene: TRBJ1-1
v_gene: TRBV4-1
abundance: NA
len: 14

CDR3aa: CASSPRGHGLEQYF
CDR3nt: TGTGCCAGCAGCCCACGAGGTCACGGATTGGAGCAGTACTTC
d_gene: NA
j_gene: TRBJ2-7
v_gene: TRBV3-1/TRBV3-2
abundance: NA
len: 14

CDR3aa: CAWSQEGRNYNSPLHF
CDR3nt: TGTGCCTGGAGTCAAGAGGGCCGAAACTATAATTCACCCCTCCACTTT
d_gene: NA
j_gene: TRBJ1-6
v_gene: TRBV30
abundance: NA
len: 16

CDR3aa: CASSLQGGKNTEAFF
CDR3nt: TGTGCCAGCAGCTTACAGGGTGGTAAGAACACTGAAGCTTTCTTT
d_gene: NA
j_gene: TRBJ1-1
v_gene: TRBV7-3
abundance: NA
len: 15